This passage covers 13 T cell receptor beta chains from one sample sequenced in a study of blood T cell repertoires in COVID-19 (dated by TCRdb to 2019 to 2021). The library was generated by the immunoSEQ multiplex PCR assay. TCRdb re-hosts the immuneACCESS table, in-frame sequences only. Its copies lack some clones; in the studies checked, an unresolved V gene accounts for under half of them, and the cause for the rest is not known. A total of approximately 310,000 clones appear in this sample, about 85% of them only once. The ten largest make up around 2% of the sample. Sequenced material: PBMCs or T cells enriched from blood (not recorded which). The receptors were sampled from a woman aged 25 to 45 who had been exposed to COVID-19.

The rearrangement links TRBV6-5 to TRBJ1-6, with D hard to call. Germline V gene lookup returns CDR1 MNHEY and CDR2 SVGAGI. CDR3 size: 15 residues. Trimming removed 3 bases at V and 0 bases at J, with 6 bases between. The CDR3 DNA is TGTGCCAGCAGTTATTCTCGCTCCTATAATTCACCCCTCCACTTT. This encodes CASSYSRSYNSPLHF.

This rearrangement joins TRBV28 to TRBJ1-3; the match to TRBD1 covers 9 bases. V dropped 6 bases and J dropped 3; count of bases not matched to a gene: 6. Per germline, CDR1 MDHEN and CDR2 SYDVKM. CDR3 length: 15 residues. CDR3 region: CASSHGTGFGNTIYF. The CDR3 DNA reads TGTGCCAGCAGCCATGGGACAGGGTTTGGAAACACCATATATTTT.

The chain joins TRBV5-4 to TRBJ1-4; 9 nucleotides match TRBD1. With 1 base clipped from V and 2 bases from J, the junction kept 0 bases outside the gene matches. The CDR3 has 15 residues. Germline assignment: CDR1 SGHNT and CDR2 YYREEE (reference sequence). CDR3 nucleotides: TGTGCCAGCAGCTTGACAGGGGGCACTAATGAAAAACTGTTTTTT. Its protein product is CASSLTGGTNEKLFF.

The chain has TRBV19 and TRBJ2-1; TRBD2 matches at 13 bases. The germline V gene has CDR1 LNHDA and CDR2 SQIVND (reference sequence). J was trimmed by 10 bases and V by 3 bases; bases with no gene match: 3. CDR3 length: 14 amino acids. CDR3 residues: CASSITSGGGEQFF. The CDR3 nucleotides read TGTGCCAGTAGTATTACTAGCGGGGGGGGCGAGCAGTTCTTC.

CDR3 residues: CASSGTGLYEQYF. The CDR3 region has the DNA TGTGCCAGCAGTGGGACAGGGCTGTACGAGCAGTACTTC. The chain carries TRBV28 and TRBJ2-7; the match to TRBD1 covers 9 bases. The germline CDR1 and CDR2 sequences are MDHEN and SYDVKM. The CDR3 consists of 13 residues. Trimming at V came to 5 bases and at J to 4 bases, leaving 3 bases not matched to a gene.

This chain links TRBV2 with TRBJ2-7; D gene ambiguous. The CDR3 is made up of 13 amino acids. Trimming took 7 bases from V and 3 from J, leaving 13 bases between them. The V gene's germline CDR1 is SNHLY and CDR2 FYNNEI. The CDR3 sequence: CASKPFSGYEQYF. DNA of the CDR3: TGTGCCAGCAAACCTTTTTCGGGCTACGAGCAGTACTTC.

V gene TRBV7-8 combines with J gene TRBJ2-5; 16 bases align to TRBD2. Germline V gene sequence: CDR1 SGHVS, CDR2 FQNEAQ. There are 17 residues in the CDR3. The J segment lost 4 bases and the V segment lost 1 base, leaving 3 bases of the junction unmatched. DNA for the CDR3: TGTGCCAGCAGCTTAGTGGGACTAGCGGGAGGGGGAGAGACCCAGTACTTC. Amino acids: CASSLVGLAGGGETQYF.

This chain uses TRBV19 with TRBJ2-1; TRBD1 matches at 9 bases. The germline V gene encodes CDR1 LNHDA and CDR2 SQIVND (reference sequence). CDR3 length: 20 amino acids. J was trimmed by 8 bases and V by 6 bases; bases with no gene match: 26. CDR3 amino acids: CASSLLGTGRGTGDSDEQFF. DNA for the CDR3: TGTGCCAGTAGCCTCTTGGGGACAGGGAGAGGAACGGGAGACTCGGATGAGCAGTTCTTC.

This chain links TRBV11-2 with TRBJ1-3, with 8 bases that match TRBD1. Germline CDR1 and CDR2: SGHAT and FQNNGV. The CDR3 has 16 amino acids. The V gene end was trimmed by 1 base and the J gene end by 9 bases; junction bases not matched to a gene: 11. This CDR3 is CASSLATGTGATTIYF. CDR3 DNA: TGTGCCAGCAGCTTAGCGACCGGGACAGGAGCTACCACCATATATTTT.

The chain recombines TRBV6-5 with TRBJ2-3; D perhaps matches TRBD2 (6 bases). Trimming took 2 bases from V and 7 from J, leaving 7 bases between them. The length of the CDR3 is 12 residues. CDR1 is MNHEY, CDR2 SVGAGI, per germline. In nucleotides, the CDR3 is TGTGCCAGCAGTTACCGCGGGAATACGCAGTATTTT. Protein: CASSYRGNTQYF.

V is TRBV5-1 and J is TRBJ1-6; D unresolved. Germline CDR1 is SGHRS and CDR2 is YFSETQ. Trimming removed 8 bases at V and 1 base at J, with 19 bases between. The CDR3 has 17 amino acids. The CDR3: CARRSLSVESYNSPLHF. The CDR3 nucleotides read TGCGCCAGACGGTCTTTGTCGGTTGAGTCCTATAATTCACCCCTCCACTTT.

This clone was detected only a few times. The genes are TRBV28 and TRBJ1-4, with no clear D. The CDR3 is 14 amino acids. V dropped 4 bases and J dropped 9 bases, with 15 bases sitting between them. Germline assignment: CDR1 MDHEN and CDR2 SYDVKM. The CDR3 region has the DNA TGTGCCAGCAGTTACCACGTAGAGGTCCAAAAACTGTTTTTT. This encodes CASSYHVEVQKLFF.

This chain joins TRBV9 and TRBJ2-1; 10 bases fit TRBD2. The junction had 8 bases not matched to a gene; V was cut back by 2 bases and J by 9 bases. Germline loops: CDR1 SGDLS, CDR2 YYNGEE. The CDR3 length is 15 residues. CDR3 sequence (DNA): TGTGCCAGCAGCGTCGGGGGACTAGCGCTGGGTGAGCAGTTCTTC. Translating it yields CASSVGGLALGEQFF.